This TCR beta chain was observed in a study of shared clonotypes between healthy human individuals. Study in general: Three CD4 naive, three CD4 memory, two CD8 naive and one CD8 memory plate were used per donor.

CD45RO-negative CD8 cells positively selected for CCR7 made up the naive population, which excluded terminally differentiated effector memory CD45RA+ cells. Authors' processing steps: ImmunoSEQ junction-only sequences lacked quality scores, so their filtering differed. Clones were sequenced by immunoSEQ multiplex PCR, and TCRdb holds only the in-frame ones, with some missing. That table gives V, J and clone size, and the DNA gave D and trimming. The repertoire holds roughly 2.1 million clones, about 92% seen once, with more than 1.5% in the top ten. The length of the CDR3 is 15 residues. J lost 4 bases, V lost 3 bases, and 3 bases had no gene match. CDR1 and CDR2 from the germline V gene are SEHNR and FQNEAQ (reference sequence).

The sequencing input was naive CD8+ T cells from PBMCs. The sequence derives from a man between 18 and 29 years old in good health. Some clones in this sample may be carry-over from other donors' samples. The V and J genes are TRBV7-9 and TRBJ2-2; TRBD2 aligns across 9 bases. The CDR3 DNA follows: TGTGCCAGCAGCTTCCTAGCGGGAAGCACCGGGGAGCTGTTTTTT. It specifies CASSFLAGSTGELFF.